The 14 T cell receptor beta chains below were found in one sample sequenced in a study of shared clonotypes between healthy human individuals. Libraries were prepared by immunoSEQ multiplex PCR; TCRdb keeps only in-frame clonotypes and omits some of them. The sample includes around 2.5 million clones, 90% to 95% of them seen just once. The sample was naive CD4+ T cells from PBMCs. As for subset: CD45RA+ positively selected. Every receptor here comes from a young man in good health. Some clones in this sample may be carry-over from other donors' samples.

The genes are TRBV30 and TRBJ1-1, with D unclear. The germline CDR1 and CDR2 sequences are GTSNPN and SVGIG (reference sequence). Trimming left V 3 bases short and J 4 bases short, with 12 bases between. This CDR3 is built from 13 residues. As DNA, the CDR3 is TGTGCCTGGAGAAGGCTGGACGGCACTGAAGCTTTCTTT. Translated: CAWRRLDGTEAFF.

This clone was recorded once. V gene TRBV5-4 combines with J gene TRBJ2-7; TRBD2 matches 14 bases. The trim removed 3 bases at V and 6 bases at J, leaving 5 bases unmatched. Germline CDR1 is SGHNT and CDR2 is YYREEE (reference sequence). This CDR3 is 15 amino acids long. CDR3 region: CASSSLGLAGVEQYF. The CDR3 nucleotides are TGTGCCAGCAGCTCCTTGGGACTAGCGGGAGTCGAGCAGTACTTC.

This clone was observed once. This chain connects TRBV7-2 to TRBJ1-1; D is uncertain. The V gene lost 5 bases and the J gene lost 1 base, with 5 bases spanning the gap. The CDR3 loop spans 12 amino acids. CDR1 is SGHTA, CDR2 FQGNSA, per germline. The CDR3 sequence: CASSHANTEAFF. In DNA form, the CDR3 reads TGTGCCAGCAGCCACGCGAACACTGAAGCTTTCTTT.

The chain couples TRBV29-1 to TRBJ2-1; unclear D gene. The V and J ends lost 5 bases and 6 bases respectively, with 11 bases between them. The CDR3 runs to 12 residues. The germline CDR1 and CDR2 sequences are SQVTM and ANQGSEA. The CDR3 reads CSVSGPVNEQFF. DNA of the CDR3: TGCAGCGTTTCCGGCCCCGTCAATGAGCAGTTCTTC.

Regarding this clone: Within the sample, other DNA sequences also encode this same CDR3. The V call is TRBV5-1, the J call TRBJ2-3; 7 nucleotides match TRBD1. V was clipped by 0 bases and J by 0 bases; unmatched bases: 4. The CDR3 is 16 amino acids. Germline loops: CDR1 SGHRS, CDR2 YFSETQ. As DNA, the CDR3 is TGCGCCAGCAGCTTGGGGACAGGTGCAAGCACAGATACGCAGTATTTT. Translated, it gives CASSLGTGASTDTQYF.

V and J are TRBV27 and TRBJ2-7, with 11 bases that match TRBD2. The CDR3 has 17 amino acids. J lost 6 bases, V lost 5 bases, and 15 bases had no gene match. Germline V CDR1 and CDR2: MNHEY, SMNVEV (reference sequence). DNA of the CDR3: TGTGCCAGCAGTCCTCGGGTTATAGCGGGAGGGCCGGTCGAGCAGTACTTC. This gives the protein CASSPRVIAGGPVEQYF.

The rearrangement joins TRBV4-1 to TRBJ2-1; 8 nucleotides line up with TRBD2. CDR1 is MGHRA and CDR2 is YSYEKL in the germline V gene. The CDR3 is 15 residues long. The trim removed 1 base at V and 12 bases at J, leaving 11 bases unmatched. In DNA, the CDR3 is TGCGCCAGCAGCCAAGCCCGGACTAGCTCGAAGGGGCAGTTCTTC. Amino acid sequence: CASSQARTSSKGQFF.

The gene calls are TRBV28 and TRBJ2-7; D is undetermined. This CDR3 contains 12 residues. Germline CDR1 MDHEN, CDR2 SYDVKM. Trimming removed 8 bases at V and 1 base at J, with 9 bases between. The CDR3 sequence is CASGRSSYEQYF. The CDR3 coding sequence is TGTGCCAGCGGGCGGAGTTCCTACGAGCAGTACTTC.

The rearrangement links TRBV10-1 to TRBJ2-3; D perhaps matches TRBD1 (5 bases). Germline V gene sequence: CDR1 WNHNN, CDR2 SYGVQD (reference sequence). This CDR3 is built from 15 residues. V was clipped by 2 bases and J by 6 bases, with 15 bases between them. This CDR3 reads CASSEDRLPGDTQYF. The DNA of the CDR3 is TGCGCCAGCAGTGAGGACAGACTGCCCGGGGATACGCAGTATTTT.

The chain has TRBV9 and TRBJ1-2; the D gene is possibly TRBD1 (6 bases). Trimming stripped 4 bases from V and 0 bases from J, with 10 bases between. Germline V CDR1 and CDR2: SGDLS, YYNGEE. The CDR3 covers 14 residues. CDR3 region: CASSSQGTNYGYTF. The CDR3 nucleotides read TGTGCCAGCAGCTCCCAGGGGACTAACTATGGCTACACCTTC.

Note on this clone: The identical CDR3 is also encoded by other nucleotide sequences in the sample. This sequence joins TRBV7-3 and TRBJ1-2; 10 positions match TRBD1. V shed 5 bases and J 2 bases; nucleotides not matched to a gene: 2. The CDR3 is 14 amino acids. Germline V gene data show CDR1 as SGHTA and CDR2 as FQGTGA. The CDR3 sequence: CASSPGQGNYGYTF. CDR3 DNA: TGTGCCAGCAGCCCGGGACAGGGGAACTATGGCTACACCTTC.

The chain joins TRBV6-5 to TRBJ1-1; D remains unclear. CDR3 length: 13 amino acids. In germline, CDR1 is MNHEY, CDR2 SVGAGI. Deletions cut 7 bases from V and 2 bases from J, with 11 bases between. The CDR3 DNA is TGTGCCAGCATTTCGTATTTCAACACTGAAGCTTTCTTT. Amino acids: CASISYFNTEAFF.

The chain joins TRBV5-8 to TRBJ1-4, with 9 bases that match TRBD1. The CDR3 loop spans 17 amino acids. V was clipped by 4 bases and J by 4 bases; unmatched bases: 11. Germline V gives CDR1 SGHTS, CDR2 YDEGEE. The CDR3 spells CASSPKWGQGGNEKLFF. CDR3 bases: TGTGCCAGCAGCCCGAAGTGGGGACAGGGCGGTAATGAAAAACTGTTTTTT. The full variable domain, its missing parts supplied by reference TRBV5-8 and TRBJ1-4, is EAGVTQSPTHLIKTRGQQATLRCSPISGHTSVYWYQQALGLGLQFLLWYDEGEERNRGNFPPRFSGRQFPNYSSELNVNALELEDSALYLCASSPKWGQGGNEKLFFGSGTQLSVL.

The sample holds one count of this clone. The chain carries TRBV18 and TRBJ2-4, with 7 bases fitting TRBD2. V was clipped by 3 bases and J by 9 bases; unmatched bases: 5. CDR1 KGHSH and CDR2 LQKENI come from the germline V gene. The CDR3 covers 13 residues. The CDR3 spells CASSPGREAIQYF. The CDR3 DNA reads as TGTGCCAGCTCACCGGGTCGGGAGGCCATTCAGTACTTC.